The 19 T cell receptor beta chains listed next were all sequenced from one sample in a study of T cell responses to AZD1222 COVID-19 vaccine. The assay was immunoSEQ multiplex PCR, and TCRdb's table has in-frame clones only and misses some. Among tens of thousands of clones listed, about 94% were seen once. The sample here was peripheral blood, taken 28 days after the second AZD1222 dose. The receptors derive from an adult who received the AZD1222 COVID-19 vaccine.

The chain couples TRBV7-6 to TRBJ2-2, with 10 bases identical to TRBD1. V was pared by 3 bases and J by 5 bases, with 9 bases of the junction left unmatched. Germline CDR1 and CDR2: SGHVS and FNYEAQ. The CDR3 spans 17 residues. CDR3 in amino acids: CASSFTPGQGLTGELFF. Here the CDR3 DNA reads TGTGCCAGCAGCTTTACACCGGGACAGGGGCTAACCGGGGAGCTGTTTTTT.

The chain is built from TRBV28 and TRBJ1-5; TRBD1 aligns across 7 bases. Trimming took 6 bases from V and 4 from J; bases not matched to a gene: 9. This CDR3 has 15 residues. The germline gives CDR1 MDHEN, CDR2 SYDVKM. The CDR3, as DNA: TGTGCCAGCAGCCGAGGGGGCATCGGTAATCAGCCCCAGCATTTT. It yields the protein CASSRGGIGNQPQHF. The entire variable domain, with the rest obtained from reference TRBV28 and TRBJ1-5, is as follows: DVKVTQSSRYLVKRTGEKVFLECVQDMDHENMFWYRQDPGLGLRLIYFSYDVKMKEKGDIPEGYSVSREKKERFSLILESASTNQTSMYLCASSRGGIGNQPQHFGDGTRLSIL.

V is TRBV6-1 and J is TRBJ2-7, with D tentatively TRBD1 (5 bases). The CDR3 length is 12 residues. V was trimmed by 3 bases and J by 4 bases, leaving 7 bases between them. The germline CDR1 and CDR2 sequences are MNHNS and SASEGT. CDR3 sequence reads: CASSEDIYEQYF. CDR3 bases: TGTGCCAGCAGTGAGGACATATACGAGCAGTACTTC.

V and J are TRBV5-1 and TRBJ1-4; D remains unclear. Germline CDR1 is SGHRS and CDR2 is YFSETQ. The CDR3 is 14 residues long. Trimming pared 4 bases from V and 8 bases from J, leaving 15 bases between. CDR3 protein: CASSDGQNQEKLFF. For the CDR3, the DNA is TGCGCCAGCAGCGACGGGCAAAACCAGGAAAAACTGTTTTTT.

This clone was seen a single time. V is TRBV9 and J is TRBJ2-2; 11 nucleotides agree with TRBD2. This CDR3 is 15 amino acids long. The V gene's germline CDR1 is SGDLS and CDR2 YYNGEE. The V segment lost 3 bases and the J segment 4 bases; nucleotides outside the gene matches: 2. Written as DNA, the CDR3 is TGTGCCAGCAGCGCCCTAGCGGGGGGCACCGGGGAGCTGTTTTTT. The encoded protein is CASSALAGGTGELFF.

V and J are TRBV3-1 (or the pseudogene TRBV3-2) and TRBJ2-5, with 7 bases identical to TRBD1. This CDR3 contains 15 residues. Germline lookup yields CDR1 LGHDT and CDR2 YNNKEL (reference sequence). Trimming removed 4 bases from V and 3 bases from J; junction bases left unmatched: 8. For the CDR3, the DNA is TGTGCCAGCAGCCCATTACAGACAGGGAAAGAGACCCAGTACTTC. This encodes CASSPLQTGKETQYF.

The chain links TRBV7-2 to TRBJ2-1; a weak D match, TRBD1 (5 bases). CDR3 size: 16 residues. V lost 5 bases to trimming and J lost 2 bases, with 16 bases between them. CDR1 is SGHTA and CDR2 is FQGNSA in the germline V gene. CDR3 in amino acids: CASSPPQGTPYNEQFF. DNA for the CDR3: TGTGCCAGCAGCCCCCCCCAGGGTACCCCCTACAATGAGCAGTTCTTC.

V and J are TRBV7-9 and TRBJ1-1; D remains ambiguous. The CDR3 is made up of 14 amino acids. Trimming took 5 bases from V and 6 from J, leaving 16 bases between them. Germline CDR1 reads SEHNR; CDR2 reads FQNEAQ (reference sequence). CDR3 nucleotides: TGTGCCAGCAGCCTACCAAATGTTGTTCCTGAAGCTTTCTTT. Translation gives CASSLPNVVPEAFF. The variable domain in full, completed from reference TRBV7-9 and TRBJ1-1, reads DTGVSQNPRHKITKRGQNVTFRCDPISEHNRLYWYRQTLGQGPEFLTYFQNEAQLEKSRLLSDRFSAERPKGSFSTLEIQRTEQGDSAMYLCASSLPNVVPEAFFGQGTRLTVV.

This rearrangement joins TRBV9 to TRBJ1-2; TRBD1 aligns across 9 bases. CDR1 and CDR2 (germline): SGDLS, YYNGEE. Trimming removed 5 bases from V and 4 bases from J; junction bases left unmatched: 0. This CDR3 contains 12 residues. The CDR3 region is CASRTGGYGYTF. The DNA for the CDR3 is TGTGCCAGCAGGACAGGGGGCTATGGCTACACCTTC.

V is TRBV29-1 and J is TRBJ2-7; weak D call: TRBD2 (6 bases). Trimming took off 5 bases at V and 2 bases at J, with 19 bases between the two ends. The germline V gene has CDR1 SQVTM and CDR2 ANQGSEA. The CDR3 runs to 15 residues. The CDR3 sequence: CSVKMGGAGTYEQYF. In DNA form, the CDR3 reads TGCAGCGTTAAAATGGGGGGTGCTGGGACCTACGAGCAGTACTTC.

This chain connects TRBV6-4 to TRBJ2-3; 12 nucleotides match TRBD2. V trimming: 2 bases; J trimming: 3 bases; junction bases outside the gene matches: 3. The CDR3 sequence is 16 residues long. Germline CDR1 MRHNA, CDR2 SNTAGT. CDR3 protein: CASSDASGGGTDTQYF. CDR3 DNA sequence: TGTGCCAGCAGTGACGCTAGCGGGGGGGGGACAGATACGCAGTATTTT.

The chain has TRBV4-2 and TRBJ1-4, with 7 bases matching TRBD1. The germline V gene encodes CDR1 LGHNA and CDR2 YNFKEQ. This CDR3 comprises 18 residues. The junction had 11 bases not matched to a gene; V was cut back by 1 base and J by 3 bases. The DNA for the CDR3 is TGTGCCAGCAGCCAAGGACAGGGTGGAGGATTAGCTAATGAAAAACTGTTTTTT. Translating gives CASSQGQGGGLANEKLFF.

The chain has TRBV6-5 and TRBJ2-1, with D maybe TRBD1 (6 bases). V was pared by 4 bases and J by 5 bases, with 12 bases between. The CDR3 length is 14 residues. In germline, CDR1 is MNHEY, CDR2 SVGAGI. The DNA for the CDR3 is TGTGCCAGCAGTTCGGGACACAGTAACAATGAGCAGTTCTTC. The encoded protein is CASSSGHSNNEQFF.

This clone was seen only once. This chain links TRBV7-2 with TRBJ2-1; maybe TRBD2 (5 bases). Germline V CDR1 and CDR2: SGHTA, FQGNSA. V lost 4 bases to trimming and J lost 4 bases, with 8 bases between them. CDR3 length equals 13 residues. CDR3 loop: CASSSPGYNEQFF. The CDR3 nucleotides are TGTGCCAGCAGCTCCCCGGGGTACAATGAGCAGTTCTTC. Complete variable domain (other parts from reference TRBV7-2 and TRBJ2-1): GAGVSQSPSNKVTEKGKDVELRCDPISGHTALYWYRQSLGQGLEFLIYFQGNSAPDKSGLPSDRFSAERTGGSVSTLTIQRTQQEDSAVYLCASSSPGYNEQFFGPGTRLTVL.

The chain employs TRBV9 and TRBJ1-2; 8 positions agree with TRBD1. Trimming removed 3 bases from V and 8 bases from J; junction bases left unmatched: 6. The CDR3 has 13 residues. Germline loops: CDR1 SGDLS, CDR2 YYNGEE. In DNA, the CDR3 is TGTGCCAGCAGCGCCGCGACAGGGGCCGGCTACACCTTC. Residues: CASSAATGAGYTF. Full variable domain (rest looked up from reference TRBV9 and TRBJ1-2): DSGVTQTPKHLITATGQRVTLRCSPRSGDLSVYWYQQSLDQGLQFLIQYYNGEERAKGNILERFSAQQFPDLHSELNLSSLELGDSALYFCASSAATGAGYTFGSGTRLTVV.

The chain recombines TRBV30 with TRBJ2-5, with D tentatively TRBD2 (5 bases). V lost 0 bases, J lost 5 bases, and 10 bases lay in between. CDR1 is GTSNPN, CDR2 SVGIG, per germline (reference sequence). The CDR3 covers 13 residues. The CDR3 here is CAWSVGVLETQYF. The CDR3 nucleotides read TGTGCCTGGAGTGTCGGGGTATTGGAGACCCAGTACTTC.

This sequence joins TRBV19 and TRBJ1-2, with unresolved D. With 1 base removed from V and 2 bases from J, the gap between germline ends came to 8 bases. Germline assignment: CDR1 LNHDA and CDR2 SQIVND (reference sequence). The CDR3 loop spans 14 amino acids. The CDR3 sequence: CASSIASENYGYTF. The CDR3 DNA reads TGTGCCAGTAGTATAGCTTCAGAGAACTATGGCTACACCTTC.

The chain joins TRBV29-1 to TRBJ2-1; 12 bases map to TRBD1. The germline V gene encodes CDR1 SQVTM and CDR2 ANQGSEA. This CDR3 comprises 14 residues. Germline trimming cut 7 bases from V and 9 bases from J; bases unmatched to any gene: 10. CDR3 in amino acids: CSAGPGQGAVEQFF. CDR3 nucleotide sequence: TGCAGCGCCGGACCGGGACAGGGGGCCGTTGAGCAGTTCTTC.

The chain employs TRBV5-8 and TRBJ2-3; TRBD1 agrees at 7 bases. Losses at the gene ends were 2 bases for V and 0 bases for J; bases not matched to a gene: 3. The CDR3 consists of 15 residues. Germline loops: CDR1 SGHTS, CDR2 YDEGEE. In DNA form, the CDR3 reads TGTGCCAGCAGCTTCGGACAGGCAAGCACAGATACGCAGTATTTT. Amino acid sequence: CASSFGQASTDTQYF.